The next 2 T cell receptor beta chains were all read from a single sample in a study of blood T cell repertoires in COVID-19. Clones were sequenced by immunoSEQ multiplex PCR, and TCRdb holds only the in-frame ones, with some missing. The sample has under 200,000 clones; under 95% are singletons. The specimen was peripheral blood. These receptors were taken from a man aged 18 to 29 with COVID-19, enrolled during active disease.

The rearrangement links TRBV5-1 to TRBJ2-1; possible D gene TRBD2, 5 bases. Trimming removed 3 bases from V and 2 bases from J, with 12 bases in between. Germline loops: CDR1 SGHRS, CDR2 YFSETQ. CDR3 length: 15 amino acids. The CDR3 bases are TGCGCCAGCAGCTCCTCGGGGTTTGCCTACAATGAGCAGTTCTTC. The encoded protein is CASSSSGFAYNEQFF.

The chain joins TRBV18 to TRBJ1-1; a possible D gene is TRBD1 (6 bases). Germline assignment: CDR1 KGHSH and CDR2 LQKENI. The CDR3 consists of 16 residues. V lost 4 bases and J 0 bases, leaving 15 bases between the germline ends. CDR3 coding DNA: TGTGCCAGCTCACTTGTCCCCAGGACAGTGAACACTGAAGCTTTCTTT. Translation gives CASSLVPRTVNTEAFF.